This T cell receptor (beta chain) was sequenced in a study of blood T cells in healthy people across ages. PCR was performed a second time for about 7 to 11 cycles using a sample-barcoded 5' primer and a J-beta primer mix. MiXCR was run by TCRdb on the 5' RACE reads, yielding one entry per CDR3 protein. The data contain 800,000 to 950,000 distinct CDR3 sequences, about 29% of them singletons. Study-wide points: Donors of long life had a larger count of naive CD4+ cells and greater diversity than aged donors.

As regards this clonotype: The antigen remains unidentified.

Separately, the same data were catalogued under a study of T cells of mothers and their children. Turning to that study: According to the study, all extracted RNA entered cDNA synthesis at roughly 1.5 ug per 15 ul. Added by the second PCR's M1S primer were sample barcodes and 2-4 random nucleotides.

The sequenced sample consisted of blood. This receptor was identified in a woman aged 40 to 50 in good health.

CDR3 amino acids: CASSLVGQGPDTQYF. In nucleotides, the CDR3 is TGCGCCAGCAGCTTGGTGGGACAGGGTCCAGATACGCAGTATTTT. This chain links TRBV5-1 with TRBJ2-3; TRBD1 matches 9 bases. The CDR3 consists of 15 residues. The trim removed 0 bases at V and 4 bases at J, leaving 3 bases unmatched. Germline-derived CDR1 and CDR2 are SGHRS and YFSETQ. The full variable domain, with the rest looked up from reference TRBV5-1 and TRBJ2-3, is KAGVTQTPRYLIKTRGQQVTLSCSPISGHRSVSWYQQTPGQGLQFLFEYFSETQRNKGNFPGRFSGRQFSNSRSEMNVSTLELGDSALYLCASSLVGQGPDTQYFGPGTRLTVL.